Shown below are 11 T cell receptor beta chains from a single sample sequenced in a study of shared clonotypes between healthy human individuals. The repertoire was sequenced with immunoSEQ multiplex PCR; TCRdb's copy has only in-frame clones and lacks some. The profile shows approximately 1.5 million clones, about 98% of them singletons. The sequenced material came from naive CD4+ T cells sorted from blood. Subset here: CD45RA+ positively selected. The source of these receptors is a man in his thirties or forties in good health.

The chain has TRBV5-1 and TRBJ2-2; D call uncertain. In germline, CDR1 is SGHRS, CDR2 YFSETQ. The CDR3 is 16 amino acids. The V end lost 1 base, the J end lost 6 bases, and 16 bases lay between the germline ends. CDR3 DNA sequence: TGCGCCAGCAGCTTGAGGGAAGTGGCCAACCCCGGGGAGCTGTTTTTT. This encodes CASSLREVANPGELFF.

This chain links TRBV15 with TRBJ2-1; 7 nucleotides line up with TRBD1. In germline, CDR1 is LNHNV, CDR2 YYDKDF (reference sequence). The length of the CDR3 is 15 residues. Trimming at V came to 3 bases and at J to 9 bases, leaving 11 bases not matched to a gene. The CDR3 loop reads CATSRRQGLEVEQFF. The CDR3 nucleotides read TGTGCCACCAGCAGGAGACAGGGCCTTGAAGTTGAGCAGTTCTTC.

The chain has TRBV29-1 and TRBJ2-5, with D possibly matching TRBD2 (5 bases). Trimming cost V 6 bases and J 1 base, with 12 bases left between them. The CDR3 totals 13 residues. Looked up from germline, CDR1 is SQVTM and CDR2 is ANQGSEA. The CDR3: CSVAGRFQETQYF. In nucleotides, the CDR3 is TGCAGCGTCGCGGGCAGGTTCCAAGAGACCCAGTACTTC.

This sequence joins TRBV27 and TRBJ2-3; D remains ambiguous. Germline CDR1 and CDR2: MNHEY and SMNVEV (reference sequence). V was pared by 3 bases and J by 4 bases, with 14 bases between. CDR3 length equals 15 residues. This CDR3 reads CASSLQVPAPDTQYF. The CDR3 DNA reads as TGTGCCAGCAGTTTGCAGGTCCCCGCTCCAGATACGCAGTATTTT.

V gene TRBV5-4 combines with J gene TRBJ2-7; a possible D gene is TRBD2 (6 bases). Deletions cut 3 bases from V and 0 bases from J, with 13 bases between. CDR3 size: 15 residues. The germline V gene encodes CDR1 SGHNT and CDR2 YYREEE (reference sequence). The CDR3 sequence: CASSWVGGTSYEQYF. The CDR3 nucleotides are TGTGCCAGCAGCTGGGTGGGGGGAACCTCCTACGAGCAGTACTTC. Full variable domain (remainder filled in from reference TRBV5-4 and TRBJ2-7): ETGVTQSPTHLIKTRGQQVTLRCSSQSGHNTVSWYQQALGQGPQFIFQYYREEENGRGNFPPRFSGLQFPNYSSELNVNALELDDSALYLCASSWVGGTSYEQYFGPGTRLTVT.

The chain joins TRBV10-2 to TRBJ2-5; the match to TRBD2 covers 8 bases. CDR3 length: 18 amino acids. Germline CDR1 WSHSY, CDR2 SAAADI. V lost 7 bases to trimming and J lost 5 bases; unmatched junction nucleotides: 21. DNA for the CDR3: TGCGCCAGCACTCGGGGATTACGGAGCGGGAGTTCAGGGGAGACCCAGTACTTC. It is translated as CASTRGLRSGSSGETQYF.

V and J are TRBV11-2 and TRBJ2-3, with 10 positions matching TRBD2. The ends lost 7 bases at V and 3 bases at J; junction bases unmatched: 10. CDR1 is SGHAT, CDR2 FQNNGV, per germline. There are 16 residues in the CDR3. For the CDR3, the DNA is TGTGCCAGCACCCTAGCCCTAGCGGGAGTAACAGATACGCAGTATTTT. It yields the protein CASTLALAGVTDTQYF.

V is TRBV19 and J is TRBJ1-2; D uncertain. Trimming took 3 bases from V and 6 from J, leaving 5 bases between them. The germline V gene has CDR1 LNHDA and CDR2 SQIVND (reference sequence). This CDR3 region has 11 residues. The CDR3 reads CASSIRNGYTF. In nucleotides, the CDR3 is TGTGCCAGTAGTATCCGTAATGGCTACACCTTC.

CDR3 region: CASSLWAGQGLNEQYF. DNA of the CDR3: TGTGCCAGCAGTTTATGGGCGGGACAGGGACTTAACGAGCAGTACTTC. The chain combines TRBV28 with TRBJ2-7, with 9 bases fitting TRBD1. Unmatched junction bases numbered 8, after V lost 0 bases and J lost 5 bases. CDR3 length: 16 amino acids. Germline CDR1 is MDHEN and CDR2 is SYDVKM. Full variable domain (outside the CDR3, taken from reference TRBV28 and TRBJ2-7): DVKVTQSSRYLVKRTGEKVFLECVQDMDHENMFWYRQDPGLGLRLIYFSYDVKMKEKGDIPEGYSVSREKKERFSLILESASTNQTSMYLCASSLWAGQGLNEQYFGPGTRLTVT.

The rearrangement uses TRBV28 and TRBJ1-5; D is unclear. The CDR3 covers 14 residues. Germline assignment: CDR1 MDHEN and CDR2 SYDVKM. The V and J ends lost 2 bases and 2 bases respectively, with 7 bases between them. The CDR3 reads CASSLPPGNQPQHF. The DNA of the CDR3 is TGTGCCAGCAGTTTACCCCCTGGCAATCAGCCCCAGCATTTT.

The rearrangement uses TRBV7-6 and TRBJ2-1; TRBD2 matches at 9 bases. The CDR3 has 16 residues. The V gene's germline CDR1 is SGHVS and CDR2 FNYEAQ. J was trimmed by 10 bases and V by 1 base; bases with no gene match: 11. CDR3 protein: CASSLVGSGSVGEQFF. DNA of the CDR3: TGTGCCAGCAGCTTAGTAGGTAGCGGGAGTGTAGGAGAGCAGTTCTTC.